These T cell receptor beta chains were read from a single sample in a study of cytomegalovirus exposure and HLA in healthy donors. Data came from immunoSEQ multiplex PCR; TCRdb stores just in-frame clones and leaves some out. The sample contains about 58,000 clones, roughly nine tenths of which appear only once. Sequencing used PBMCs. These receptor sequences come from a man aged 18 to 35 in good health and CMV-seronegative. The CDR3 runs from the conserved cysteine through the conserved F or W. D genes are given only for firm matches. Clone size is not always given. Where it is, it says once, few, many or a class for expanded clones.

clone_size d_call j_call v_call cdr3_aa cdr3_nt
- - TRBJ1-4 TRBV28 CASSPRRTSANEKLFF TGTGCCAGCAGCCCTCGACGGACATCGGCTAATGAAAAACTGTTTTTT
- - TRBJ2-2 TRBV29-1 CSVERFTGSTGELFF TGCAGCGTTGAACGATTCACAGGGTCCACCGGGGAGCTGTTTTTT
- - TRBJ1-2 TRBV5-1 CASTPGGGRGYTF TGCGCCAGCACCCCCGGCGGGGGTCGGGGCTACACCTTC
few TRBD2 TRBJ2-3 TRBV6-5 CASSDGRAGDTQYF TGTGCCAGCAGTGACGGGAGGGCAGGAGATACGCAGTATTTT
- TRBD1 TRBJ1-3 TRBV6-5 CASTHVGTGGNTIYF TGTGCCAGCACACACGTAGGGACAGGGGGAAACACCATATATTTT
- - TRBJ2-1 TRBV6-1 CASTGGYSYNEQFF TGTGCCAGCACCGGCGGGTACTCCTACAATGAGCAGTTCTTC
- - TRBJ2-5 TRBV9 CASSRSGTTEGETQYF TGTGCCAGCAGCCGCTCCGGGACAACAGAGGGAGAGACCCAGTACTTC
- - TRBJ2-7 TRBV28 CASSLSWASGEQYF TGTGCCAGCAGCCTATCCTGGGCTTCCGGCGAGCAGTACTTC
- - TRBJ2-3 TRBV28 CASSVLGGAITDTQYF TGTGCCAGCAGTGTCCTCGGGGGAGCCATCACAGATACGCAGTATTTT
- - TRBJ2-6 TRBV15 CATSSIIGGNSGANVLTF TGTGCCACCAGCAGTATCATCGGAGGGAACTCTGGGGCCAACGTCCTGACTTTC